This T cell receptor (beta chain) was documented in a study of T cell repertoires in cytomegalovirus infection. At the level of the study: HLA-B-restricted CMV epitopes that are well studied, plus recently identified HLA-C-restricted ones, were used by the study. CMV infection and matching HLA type were both indicated by public TCR beta signatures. Notes on the study in general: Dominating the ex vivo response were TCR beta clonotypes that were CMV-specific and HLA-C-restricted.

TCRdb passed the reads through MiXCR, listing each CDR3 protein once. The sample contains fewer than 1,000,000 distinct CDR3 sequences, about a third of which appear only once. This clonotype showed up just a few times. Its antigen is undetermined. The CDR3 runs to 14 residues. Germline V gene data show CDR1 as SGDLS and CDR2 as YYNGEE. V shed 3 bases and J 5 bases; nucleotides not matched to a gene: 3. Sequenced material: cultured CD8+ T cells from PBMCs, taken from culture after CMV antigen stimulation. The sequence came from a human donor in good health (CMV status not recorded). Some clones in this sample may be carry-over from other donors' samples. This sequence joins TRBV9 and TRBJ1-1, with 11 bases matching TRBD1. The CDR3 bases are TGTGCCAGCAGCGCATGGGACAGGGGGACTGAAGCTTTCTTT. The encoded protein is CASSAWDRGTEAFF. Using reference TRBV9 and TRBJ1-1 for the parts outside the CDR3, the full variable domain is DSGVTQTPKHLITATGQRVTLRCSPRSGDLSVYWYQQSLDQGLQFLIQYYNGEERAKGNILERFSAQQFPDLHSELNLSSLELGDSALYFCASSAWDRGTEAFFGQGTRLTVV.